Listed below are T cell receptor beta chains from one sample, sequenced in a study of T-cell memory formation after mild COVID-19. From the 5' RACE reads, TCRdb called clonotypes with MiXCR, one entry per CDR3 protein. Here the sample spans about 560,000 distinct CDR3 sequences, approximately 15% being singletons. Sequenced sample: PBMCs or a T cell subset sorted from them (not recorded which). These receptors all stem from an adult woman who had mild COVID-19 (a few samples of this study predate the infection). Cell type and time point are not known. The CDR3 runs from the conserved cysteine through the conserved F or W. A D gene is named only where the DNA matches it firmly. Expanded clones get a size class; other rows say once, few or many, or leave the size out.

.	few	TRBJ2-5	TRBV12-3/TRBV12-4	TGTGCCAGCAGTCCCCTTGTCCGGGGCGGGGCTGATCAAGAGACCCAGTACTTC	CASSPLVRGGADQETQYF
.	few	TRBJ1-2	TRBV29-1	TGCAGCGTTGATTCAGGAACTAACTATGGCTACACCTTC	CSVDSGTNYGYTF
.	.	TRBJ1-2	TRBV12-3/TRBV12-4	TGTGCCAGCAGTAAGGGGTCAGCGAACTATGGCTACACCTTC	CASSKGSANYGYTF
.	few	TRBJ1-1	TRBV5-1	TGCGCCAGCAGCTTGGGGGTTTTGAGGGCTGGGACTGAAGCTTTCTTT	CASSLGVLRAGTEAFF
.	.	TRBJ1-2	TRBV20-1	TGCAGTGCAGACCTACGTGCTAACTATGGCTACACCTTC	CSADLRANYGYTF
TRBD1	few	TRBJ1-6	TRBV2	TGTGCCAGCAGGGGACAGGGGCTCGATAATTCACCCCTCCACTTT	CASRGQGLDNSPLHF
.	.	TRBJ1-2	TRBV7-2	TGTGCCAGCAGCTTAGACGTAAGCAGGACGTCTAACTATGGCTACACCTTC	CASSLDVSRTSNYGYTF
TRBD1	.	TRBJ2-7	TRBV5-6	TGTGCCAGCAGCGAGGACAGGGTGATGCAGTACTTC	CASSEDRVMQYF
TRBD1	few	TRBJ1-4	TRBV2	TGTGCCAGCAGTGAATTCGTCGGGGACAGGGTGGAGGAAAAACTGTTTTTT	CASSEFVGDRVEEKLFF
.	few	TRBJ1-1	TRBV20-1	TGCAGTGCTCGAGAACAGGGAAACACTGAAGCTTTCTTT	CSAREQGNTEAFF
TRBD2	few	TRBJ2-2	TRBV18	TGTGCCAGCTCACCACCGACTAGCGGGATACGATACGGGGAGCTGTTTTTT	CASSPPTSGIRYGELFF
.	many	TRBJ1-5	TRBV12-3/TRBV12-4	TGTGCCAGCAGTTACGGCCGGAGCCATAGCAATCAGCCCCAGCATTTT	CASSYGRSHSNQPQHF
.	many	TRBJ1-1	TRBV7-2	TGTGCCAGCAGACAAAGCAGAAACACTGAAGCTTTCTTT	CASRQSRNTEAFF
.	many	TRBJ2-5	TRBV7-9	TGCGCCAGCAGTCTCGGGGGGCTCCAAGAGACCCAGTACTTC	CASSLGGLQETQYF
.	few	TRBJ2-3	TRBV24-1	TGTGCCACCAGTGAGGATCTGTGGGGACCCACAGATACGCAGTATTTT	CATSEDLWGPTDTQYF
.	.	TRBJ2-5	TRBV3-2	TGTGCCAGCAGCCAGACACCAAGGAAGGAGGAGACCCAGTACTTC	CASSQTPRKEETQYF
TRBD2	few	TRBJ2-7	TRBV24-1	TGTGCCACCAGTGGTGCGGGGGACCCCTACGAGCAGTACTTC	CATSGAGDPYEQYF
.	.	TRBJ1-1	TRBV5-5	TGTGCCAGCAGTACGAGGGCACAGCTGAACACTGAAGCTTTCTTT	CASSTRAQLNTEAFF
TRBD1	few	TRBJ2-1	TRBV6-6	TGTGCCAGCAGTTACGTCGGGACAGGGATGGGTGAGCAGTTCTTC	CASSYVGTGMGEQFF
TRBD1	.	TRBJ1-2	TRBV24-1	TGTGCCACCAGTGATTTGCGACTATCTGGGACAGGGGTCTATGGCTACACCTTC	CATSDLRLSGTGVYGYTF
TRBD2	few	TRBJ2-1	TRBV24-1	TGTGCCACCAGTGACCTTAAGACCGGGACTAGTTCCTACAATGAGCAGTTCTTC	CATSDLKTGTSSYNEQFF
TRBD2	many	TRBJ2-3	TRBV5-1	TGCGCCAGCAGCTTAGGACTAGCCTCAGATACGCAGTATTTT	CASSLGLASDTQYF
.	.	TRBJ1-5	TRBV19	TGTGCCAGTAGTATAGATCCCCCCACTGGACAGCCCCAGCATTTT	CASSIDPPTGQPQHF
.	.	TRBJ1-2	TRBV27	TGTGCCAGCAGTTTACCGGGGTGTGGCGGCTACACCTTC	CASSLPGCGGYTF
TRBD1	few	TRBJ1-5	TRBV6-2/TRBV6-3	TGTGCCAGCAGCTGGGACAGGGGAAGCAATCAGCCCCAGCATTTT	CASSWDRGSNQPQHF
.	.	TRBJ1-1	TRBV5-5	TGTGCCAGCAGCTGGACAGATTCCAGACTGAACACTGAAGCTTTCTTT	CASSWTDSRLNTEAFF
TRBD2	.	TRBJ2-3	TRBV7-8	TGTGCCAGCAGCCCCGGGGGGTGGGATACGCAGTATTTT	CASSPGGWDTQYF
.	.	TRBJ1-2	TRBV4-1	TGCGCCAGCAGCCGGACCGTCGCTAACTATGGCTACACCTTC	CASSRTVANYGYTF